A selection of T cell receptor beta chains follows, all from one sample in a study of T cell responses to AZD1222 COVID-19 vaccine. TCRdb's table, derived via immunoSEQ multiplex PCR, lists solely in-frame clones and lacks some. Of 90,000 to 130,000 clones in the sample, approximately 90% were seen once. Sequenced here: peripheral blood, sampled on day 0 of AZD1222 vaccination. These receptors all come from an adult in good health. Both conserved end residues are part of each CDR3. Fields, in order: J gene, V gene, clone size, D gene, CDR3 DNA, CDR3 protein. D genes are given only for firm matches. Some rows mark clone size as missing; the rest say once, few, many or name a class of expanded clone.

TRBJ1-2,TRBV28,-,-,TGTGCCAGTGGGCCCTCCTATGGCTACACCTTC,CASGPSYGYTF
TRBJ1-1,TRBV5-4,-,-,TGTGCCAGCAGCTTGGGACCTGAAGCTTTCTTT,CASSLGPEAFF
TRBJ1-6,TRBV7-2,-,TRBD1,TGTGCCAGCAGCCAGGGGGCCAGCTCCTATAATTCACCCCTCCACTTT,CASSQGASSYNSPLHF
TRBJ1-5,TRBV19,once,-,TGTGCCAGTAGTAATCTGGCGGGGCTCAGTCAGCCCCAGCATTTT,CASSNLAGLSQPQHF
TRBJ1-4,TRBV9,-,TRBD1,TGTGCCAGCAGCGCATCCGGGACAGTTAATGAAAAACTGTTTTTT,CASSASGTVNEKLFF
TRBJ1-1,TRBV24-1,-,-,TGTGCCACCAGTGATTCGGGGTTCCCCCTCACTGAAGCTTTCTTT,CATSDSGFPLTEAFF
TRBJ1-4,TRBV5-4,-,TRBD1,TGTGCCAGCAGCCCAGGACAGGGTCGGACTAATGAAAAACTGTTTTTT,CASSPGQGRTNEKLFF
TRBJ1-1,TRBV15,-,-,TGTGCCACCAGCAGGAACAGGGAGAACACTGAAGCTTTCTTT,CATSRNRENTEAFF
TRBJ2-5,TRBV15,-,TRBD1,TGTGCCACCAGCGGAGACAGGGCGCCCGAGACCCAGTACTTC,CATSGDRAPETQYF
TRBJ2-2,TRBV3-1/TRBV3-2,-,-,TGTGCCAGCAGCCTCGGTGGGCTAGCAGTCGCCGGGGAGCTGTTTTTT,CASSLGGLAVAGELFF
TRBJ1-2,TRBV28,-,TRBD1,TGTGCCAGCAGTCGTGGACAGGGCCAAAACTATGGCTACACCTTC,CASSRGQGQNYGYTF
TRBJ1-3,TRBV6-5,-,-,TGTGCCAGCGGCAGTGATCACTCTGGAAACACCATATATTTT,CASGSDHSGNTIYF
TRBJ1-6,TRBV18,-,-,TGTGCCAGCTCACCACCGCGGAACAGTGCTGGTGCGGGCCTCCACTTT,CASSPPRNSAGAGLHF
TRBJ1-4,TRBV10-1,-,-,TGCGCCAGCAGAAGGGGGTTTAATGAAAAACTGTTTTTT,CASRRGFNEKLFF
TRBJ1-5,TRBV10-3,-,-,TGTGCCATCAGTGAGGAGGGCTTAGGCAATCAGCCCCAGCATTTT,CAISEEGLGNQPQHF
TRBJ2-5,TRBV28,-,-,TGTGCCAGCAGTGAGGTCGAGGGGTCTCAAGAGACCCAGTACTTC,CASSEVEGSQETQYF
TRBJ1-4,TRBV27,-,-,TGTGCCAGCAGTTTCGGGGGCGGTGAAAAACTGTTTTTT,CASSFGGGEKLFF
TRBJ2-3,TRBV7-3,-,TRBD1,TGTGCCAGCAGCGCCTCGGACAGGGGAACAACGCAGTATTTT,CASSASDRGTTQYF